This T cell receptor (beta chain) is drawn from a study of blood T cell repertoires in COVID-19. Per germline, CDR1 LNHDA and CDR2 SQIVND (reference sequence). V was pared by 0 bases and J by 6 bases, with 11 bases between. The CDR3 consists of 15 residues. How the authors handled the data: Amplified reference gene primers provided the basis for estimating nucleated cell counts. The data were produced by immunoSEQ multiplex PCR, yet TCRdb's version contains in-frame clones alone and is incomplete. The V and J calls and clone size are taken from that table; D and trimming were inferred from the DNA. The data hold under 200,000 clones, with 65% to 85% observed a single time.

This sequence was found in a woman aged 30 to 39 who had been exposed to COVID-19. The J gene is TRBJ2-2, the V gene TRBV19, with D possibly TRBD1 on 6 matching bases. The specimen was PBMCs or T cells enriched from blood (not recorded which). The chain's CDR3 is CASSIDRKGAGELFF. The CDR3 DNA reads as TGTGCCAGTAGTATAGATCGAAAGGGGGCCGGGGAGCTGTTTTTT.